The 8 T cell receptor beta chains below come from one sample, sequenced in a study of blood T cell repertoires in COVID-19. Method: immunoSEQ multiplex PCR; TCRdb's copy keeps in-frame clones and lacks some. The sample holds about 160,000 clones, more than 80% seen once. The sample comprised peripheral blood. The receptors here all came from a man in his late teens or twenties with COVID-19, enrolled during active disease.

J is TRBJ1-5 and V is TRBV10-3; maybe TRBD1 (5 bases). With 9 bases removed from V and 4 bases from J, the gap between germline ends came to 13 bases. Germline CDR1 and CDR2: ENHRY and SYGVKD. CDR3 length: 13 residues. The CDR3 nucleotides are TGTGCCATTTCGACAGAGACGAATCAGCCCCAGCATTTT. It codes for CAISTETNQPQHF.

The V gene is TRBV27, the J gene TRBJ1-6; D perhaps matches TRBD1 (5 bases). V was shortened by 2 bases and J by 2 bases, with 10 bases between the two germline ends. CDR3 length: 16 residues. CDR1 MNHEY and CDR2 SMNVEV come from the germline V gene (reference sequence). The CDR3 sequence: CASSLVGVTYNSPLHF. The CDR3 DNA sequence: TGTGCCAGCAGTTTAGTAGGGGTCACCTATAATTCACCCCTCCACTTT.

The chain has TRBV11-3 and TRBJ2-1, with 7 bases fitting TRBD2. V was clipped by 1 base and J by 8 bases; unmatched bases: 11. CDR1 is SGHNT and CDR2 is YENEEA in the germline V gene. The CDR3 totals 16 residues. For the CDR3, the DNA is TGTGCCAGCAGCTTAGGTGGTGCGGGGGTTGGGGATGAGCAGTTCTTC. It specifies CASSLGGAGVGDEQFF. Full variable domain (remainder filled in from reference TRBV11-3 and TRBJ2-1): EAGVVQSPRYKIIEKKQPVAFWCNPISGHNTLYWYLQNLGQGPELLIRYENEEAVDDSQLPKDRFSAERLKGVDSTLKIQPAELGDSAVYLCASSLGGAGVGDEQFFGPGTRLTVL.

The V call is TRBV6-2 or TRBV6-3, the J call TRBJ2-2, with D possibly being TRBD1 (6 bases). V gave up 0 bases and J gave up 7 bases, with 12 bases separating them. The CDR3 runs 15 residues. Germline V gene lookup returns CDR1 MNHEY and CDR2 SVGEGT. This CDR3 is CASSYSLQGIGELFF. Written as DNA, the CDR3 is TGTGCCAGCAGTTACTCACTACAGGGAATCGGGGAGCTGTTTTTT.

The gene calls are TRBV28 and TRBJ2-1; 11 bases are a match to TRBD2. The junction had 16 bases not matched to a gene; V was cut back by 4 bases and J by 5 bases. CDR3 length: 19 residues. From germline, CDR1 is MDHEN and CDR2 SYDVKM. CDR3 amino acids: CASSSDPGLADLLHNEQFF. The CDR3, as DNA: TGTGCCAGCAGTTCGGATCCGGGACTAGCGGACCTTCTACACAATGAGCAGTTCTTC.

The V call is TRBV6-5, the J call TRBJ1-1; D is unclear. In germline, CDR1 is MNHEY, CDR2 SVGAGI. The germline V and J ends were trimmed by 2 bases and 0 bases, with 10 bases remaining between them. The CDR3 sequence is 15 residues long. The CDR3 nucleotides read TGTGCCAGCAGTTACAATACAGCTATGAACACTGAAGCTTTCTTT. Its translation: CASSYNTAMNTEAFF.

This clone was seen once. The chain joins TRBV18 to TRBJ2-2, with D uncertain. The CDR3 runs 16 residues. Germline V lookup: CDR1 KGHSH, CDR2 LQKENI. The V end was cut by 0 bases, the J end by 1 base, with 9 bases between. The CDR3 nucleotides read TGTGCCAGCTCACCACCGTCCTCTAGGAACACCGGGGAGCTGTTTTTT. It is translated as CASSPPSSRNTGELFF.

This chain joins TRBV9 and TRBJ2-2, with TRBD2 identical over 15 bases. This CDR3 has 16 amino acids. Looked up from germline, CDR1 is SGDLS and CDR2 is YYNGEE. With V trimmed by 0 bases and J by 7 bases, 1 base remained unmatched. In DNA, the CDR3 is TGTGCCAGCAGCGTAGGGACTAGCGGGAGGGACGGGGAGCTGTTTTTT. Translating gives CASSVGTSGRDGELFF. Full variable domain (missing parts from reference TRBV9 and TRBJ2-2): DSGVTQTPKHLITATGQRVTLRCSPRSGDLSVYWYQQSLDQGLQFLIQYYNGEERAKGNILERFSAQQFPDLHSELNLSSLELGDSALYFCASSVGTSGRDGELFFGEGSRLTVL.